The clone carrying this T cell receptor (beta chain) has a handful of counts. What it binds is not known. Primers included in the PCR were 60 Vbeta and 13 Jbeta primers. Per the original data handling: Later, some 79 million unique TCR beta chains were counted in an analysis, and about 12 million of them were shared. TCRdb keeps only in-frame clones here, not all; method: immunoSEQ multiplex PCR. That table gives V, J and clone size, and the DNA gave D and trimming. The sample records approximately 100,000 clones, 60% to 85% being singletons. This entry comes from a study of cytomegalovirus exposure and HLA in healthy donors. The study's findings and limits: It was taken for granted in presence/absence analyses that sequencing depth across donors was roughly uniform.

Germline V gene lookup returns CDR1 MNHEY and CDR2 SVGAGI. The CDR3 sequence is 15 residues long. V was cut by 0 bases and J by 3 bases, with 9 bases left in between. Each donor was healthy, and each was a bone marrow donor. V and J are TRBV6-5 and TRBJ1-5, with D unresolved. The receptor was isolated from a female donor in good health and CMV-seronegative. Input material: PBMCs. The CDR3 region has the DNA TGTGCCAGCAGTTACTCGGGAGAGCCCAATCAGCCCCAGCATTTT. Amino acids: CASSYSGEPNQPQHF.